This T cell receptor beta chain was sequenced during a study of blood T cell repertoires in COVID-19. Study summary: The United States, Italy and Spain provided the acute and convalescent COVID-19 samples. PBMCs, B-cell-depleted T cells, or T cells provided the cDNA or gDNA that made up the material.

Original processing notes: Nucleated cell number was recorded as an estimate derived from reference gene primer amplification. TCRdb's copy holds only in-frame clones and misses some; the assay was immunoSEQ multiplex PCR. V and J calls and clone size are given by that table; D and trimming were obtained from the DNA. The sample lists about 65,000 clones, about 77% occurring once. Trimming stripped 7 bases from V and 6 bases from J, with 18 bases between. The CDR3 is made up of 14 amino acids. In germline, CDR1 is SNHLY, CDR2 FYNNEI. This TCR came from a human donor in a cohort sampled during active COVID-19. Material: peripheral blood. The V call is TRBV2, the J call TRBJ1-2; unclear D gene. CDR3 coding DNA: TGTGCCAGCACCGGAGACGGGGTGTTAAATGGCTACACCTTC. This sequence encodes CASTGDGVLNGYTF.